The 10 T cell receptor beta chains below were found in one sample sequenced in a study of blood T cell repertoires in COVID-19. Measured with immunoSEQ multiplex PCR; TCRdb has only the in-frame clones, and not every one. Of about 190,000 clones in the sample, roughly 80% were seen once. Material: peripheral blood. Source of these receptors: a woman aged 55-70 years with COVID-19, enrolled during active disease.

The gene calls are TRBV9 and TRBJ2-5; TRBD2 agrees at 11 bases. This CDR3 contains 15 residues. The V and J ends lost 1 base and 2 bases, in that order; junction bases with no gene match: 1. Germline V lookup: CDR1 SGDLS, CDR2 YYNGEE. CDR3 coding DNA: TGTGCCAGCAGCGTACTAGCGGGGGGTCAAGAGACCCAGTACTTC. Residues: CASSVLAGGQETQYF.

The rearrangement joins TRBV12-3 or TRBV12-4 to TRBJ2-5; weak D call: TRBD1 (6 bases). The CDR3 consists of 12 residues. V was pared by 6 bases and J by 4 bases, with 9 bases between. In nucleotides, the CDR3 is TGTGCCAGCAGACGGACAGCAGAGACCCAGTACTTC. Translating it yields CASRRTAETQYF.

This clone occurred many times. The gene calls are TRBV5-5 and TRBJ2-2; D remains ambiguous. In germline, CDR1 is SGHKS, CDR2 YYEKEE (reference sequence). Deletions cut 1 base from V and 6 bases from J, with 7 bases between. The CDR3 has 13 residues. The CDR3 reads CASSLSVPGELFF. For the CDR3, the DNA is TGTGCCAGCAGCTTGAGCGTCCCCGGGGAGCTGTTTTTT.

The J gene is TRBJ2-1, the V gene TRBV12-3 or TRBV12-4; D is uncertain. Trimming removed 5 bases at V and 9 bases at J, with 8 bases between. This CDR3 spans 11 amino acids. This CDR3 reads CASSRVREQFF. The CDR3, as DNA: TGTGCCAGCAGTCGGGTACGTGAGCAGTTCTTC.

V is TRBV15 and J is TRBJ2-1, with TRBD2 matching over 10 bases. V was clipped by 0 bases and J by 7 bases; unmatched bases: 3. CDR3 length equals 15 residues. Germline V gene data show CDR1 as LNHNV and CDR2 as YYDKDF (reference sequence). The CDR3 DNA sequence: TGTGCCACCAGCAGAGATAGCGGGGGGCGGAATGAGCAGTTCTTC. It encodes CATSRDSGGRNEQFF.

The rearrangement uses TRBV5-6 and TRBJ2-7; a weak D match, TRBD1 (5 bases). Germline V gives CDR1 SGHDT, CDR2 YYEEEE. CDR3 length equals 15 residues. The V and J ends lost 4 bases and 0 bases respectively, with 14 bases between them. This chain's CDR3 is CASSITGASSYEQYV. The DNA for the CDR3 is TGTGCCAGCAGCATAACAGGTGCCAGCTCCTACGAGCAGTACGTC.

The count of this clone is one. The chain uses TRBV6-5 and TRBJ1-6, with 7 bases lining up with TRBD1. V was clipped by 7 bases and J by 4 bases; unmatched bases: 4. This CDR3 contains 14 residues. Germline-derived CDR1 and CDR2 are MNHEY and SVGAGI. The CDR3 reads CASMPGGYNSPLHF. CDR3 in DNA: TGTGCCAGCATGCCAGGGGGTTATAATTCACCCCTCCACTTT.

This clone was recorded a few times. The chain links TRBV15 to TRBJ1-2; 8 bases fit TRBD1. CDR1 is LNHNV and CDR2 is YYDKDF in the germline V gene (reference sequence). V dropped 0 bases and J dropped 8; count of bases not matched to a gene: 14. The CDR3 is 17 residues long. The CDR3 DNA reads TGTGCCACCAGCAGAGATTTGGGTTCAGGGGGCGAGGGCGGCTACACCTTC. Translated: CATSRDLGSGGEGGYTF.

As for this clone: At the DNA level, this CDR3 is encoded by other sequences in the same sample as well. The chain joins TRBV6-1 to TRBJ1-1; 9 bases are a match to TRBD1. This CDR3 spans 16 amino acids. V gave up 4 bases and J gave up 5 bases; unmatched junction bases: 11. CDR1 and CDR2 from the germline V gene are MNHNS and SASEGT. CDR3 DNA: TGTGCCAGCAGTGCCCACGGACAGGGGAGAGGTACTGAAGCTTTCTTT. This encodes CASSAHGQGRGTEAFF.

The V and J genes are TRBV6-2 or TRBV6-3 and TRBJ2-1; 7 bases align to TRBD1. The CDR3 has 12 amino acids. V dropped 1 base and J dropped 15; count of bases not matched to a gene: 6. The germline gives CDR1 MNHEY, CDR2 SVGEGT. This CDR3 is CASSYLGTAVFF. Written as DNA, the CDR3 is TGTGCCAGCAGTTACTTGGGGACAGCGGTGTTCTTC.